This T cell receptor (beta chain) was identified in a study of T cell responses to AZD1222 COVID-19 vaccine. Overall study results and limits: The donor group comprised mostly white British people and more females; the analysis possibly underestimated clonal diversity.

The data were produced by immunoSEQ multiplex PCR, yet TCRdb's version contains in-frame clones alone and is incomplete. The data hold around 130,000 clones, with about 85% observed a single time. J gave up 13 bases and V 0 bases, and 12 bases lay outside the gene matches. The CDR3 covers 16 residues. Germline V gene data show CDR1 as MGHRA and CDR2 as YSYEKL. As regards this clone: Its target is unknown.

Sequenced material: peripheral blood, taken 28 days after the second AZD1222 dose. The sequence came from an adult who received the AZD1222 COVID-19 vaccine. The chain carries TRBV4-1 and TRBJ1-6, with 7 bases fitting TRBD1. DNA of the CDR3: TGCGCCAGCAGCCAAGAAACTAGGACAGGAATATCGCCCCTCCACTTT. Encoded protein: CASSQETRTGISPLHF.